This T cell receptor beta chain was documented in a study of blood T cell repertoires in COVID-19. Per the study methods: By means of reference gene primer amplification, nucleated cell counts were estimated. Measured with immunoSEQ multiplex PCR; TCRdb has only the in-frame clones, and not every one. V and J calls plus clone size are reproduced from that table; the DNA served to infer D and trimming. Of fewer than 450,000 clones in the sample, less than 95% were seen once. Trimming removed 0 bases from V and 2 bases from J, with 10 bases in between. In germline, CDR1 is KGHDR, CDR2 SFDVKD. This CDR3 region has 16 residues. Participants' reported clinical history set cohort assignment.

The specimen was PBMCs or T cells enriched from blood (not recorded which). This sequence was found in a man younger than 35 who had recovered from COVID-19. The genes are TRBV24-1 and TRBJ2-1; possibly TRBD2 for D (6 bases). The CDR3 loop is CATSDLRAGTYNEQFF. The CDR3 bases are TGTGCCACCAGTGATTTGCGAGCGGGTACCTACAATGAGCAGTTCTTC.